This TCR beta chain was documented in a study of shared clonotypes between healthy human individuals. Concerning this clone itself: What it recognizes is unknown.

In the authors' workflow: Junction-only immunoSEQ data arrived without quality scores, meaning filtering differed. The repertoire was sequenced with immunoSEQ multiplex PCR; TCRdb's copy has only in-frame clones and lacks some. Clonal size and the V and J genes are those of that table, whereas D and trimming came from the DNA. The sample shows under 1 million clones, 95% to 97% of them seen only once. The study, taken as a whole, reports: About 5% of naive CD4 clonotypes were shared across several donors. Even with large depth, rarefaction showed that sorted-subset sequencing was incomplete. Unshared clonotypes carried lower generation probabilities than those common to all four donors.

Positive CCR7 selection of CD45RO-negative cells yielded the naive CD8 cells, and terminally differentiated effector memory CD45RA+ cells were excluded. The germline CDR1 and CDR2 sequences are SGHVS and FNYEAQ. This CDR3 has 14 amino acids. V lost 5 bases, J lost 3 bases, and 14 bases lay in between. The rearrangement uses TRBV7-6 and TRBJ2-7; TRBD1 is a possible D gene (6 bases). The source is a man aged 30 to 39 in good health. The sequencing sample was made of naive CD8+ T cells sorted from blood. CDR3 DNA sequence: TGTGCCAGCAGCCCCAATGGGGGCCTCTACGAGCAGTACTTC. Translated: CASSPNGGLYEQYF.